The 11 T cell receptor beta chains listed next were all sequenced from one sample in a study of lymphopenia after photon versus proton radiotherapy. TCRdb's copy holds only in-frame clones and misses some; the assay was immunoSEQ multiplex PCR. This table has tens of thousands of clones, approximately 83% appearing once. Sequencing used peripheral blood, obtained from a patient treated with proton-based radiotherapy. Receptors originate from a woman in her 70s with pancreatic cancer.

The V gene is TRBV19, the J gene TRBJ2-7; 9 bases line up with TRBD1. CDR3 length: 16 amino acids. Looked up from germline, CDR1 is LNHDA and CDR2 is SQIVND (reference sequence). Trimming took 3 bases from V and 2 from J; bases not matched to a gene: 8. The CDR3: CASSIGADRGAYEQYF. The CDR3, as DNA: TGTGCCAGTAGTATTGGGGCGGACAGGGGAGCCTACGAGCAGTACTTC.

V gene TRBV7-6 combines with J gene TRBJ2-1; 14 nucleotides agree with TRBD2. Germline V gene data show CDR1 as SGHVS and CDR2 as FNYEAQ. The CDR3 extends over 16 amino acids. V shed 3 bases and J 6 bases; nucleotides not matched to a gene: 4. The CDR3: CASSFAGTSGSNEQFF. The DNA for the CDR3 is TGTGCCAGCAGCTTCGCTGGGACTAGCGGGAGCAATGAGCAGTTCTTC. Variable domain in full (rest from reference TRBV7-6 and TRBJ2-1): GAGVSQSPRYKVTKRGQDVALRCDPISGHVSLYWYRQALGQGPEFLTYFNYEAQQDKSGLPNDRFSAERPEGSISTLTIQRTEQRDSAMYRCASSFAGTSGSNEQFFGPGTRLTVL.

This clone was seen only a few times. The chain combines TRBV19 with TRBJ2-7; D may be TRBD1 (6 bases). The CDR3 has 15 residues. CDR1 is LNHDA and CDR2 is SQIVND in the germline V gene (reference sequence). V lost 1 base and J 5 bases, leaving 15 bases between the germline ends. In nucleotides, the CDR3 is TGTGCCAGTAGTATAGGTTTGGCACAGGGTCACGAGCAGTACTTC. Protein: CASSIGLAQGHEQYF.

The J gene is TRBJ1-2, the V gene TRBV6-6; D is unresolved. Trimming pared 6 bases from V and 0 bases from J, leaving 17 bases between. The CDR3 extends over 16 amino acids. Germline-derived CDR1 and CDR2 are MNHNY and SVGAGI (reference sequence). The CDR3 sequence is CASSQTSRRANYGYTF. For the CDR3, the DNA is TGTGCCAGCAGCCAAACGTCCAGGCGAGCTAACTATGGCTACACCTTC.

This sequence joins TRBV28 and TRBJ2-5; D not certain. V lost 4 bases and J 5 bases, leaving 8 bases between the germline ends. Germline V gene sequence: CDR1 MDHEN, CDR2 SYDVKM. The CDR3 runs 12 residues. For the CDR3, the DNA is TGTGCCAGCAGTTCAAACGGCGAGACCCAGTACTTC. Amino acid sequence: CASSSNGETQYF. The variable domain in full, with the rest retrieved from reference TRBV28 and TRBJ2-5, is DVKVTQSSRYLVKRTGEKVFLECVQDMDHENMFWYRQDPGLGLRLIYFSYDVKMKEKGDIPEGYSVSREKKERFSLILESASTNQTSMYLCASSSNGETQYFGPGTRLLVL.

The genes are TRBV28 and TRBJ2-3; TRBD1 is a possible D gene (6 bases). The germline gives CDR1 MDHEN, CDR2 SYDVKM. V was pared by 3 bases and J by 3 bases, with 13 bases between. This CDR3 contains 15 residues. The CDR3 loop is CASSFIRGITDTQYF. CDR3 bases: TGTGCCAGCAGTTTCATCAGGGGCATAACAGATACGCAGTATTTT.

The gene calls are TRBV2 and TRBJ1-3, with no clear D. Deletions cut 10 bases from V and 0 bases from J, with 19 bases between. Germline-derived CDR1 and CDR2 are SNHLY and FYNNEI. CDR3 length: 16 amino acids. DNA of the CDR3: TGTGCCATCACAATCGGACGGCTAAGCTCTGGAAACACCATATATTTT. It codes for CAITIGRLSSGNTIYF.

This rearrangement joins TRBV5-8 to TRBJ1-5, with D maybe TRBD1 (6 bases). Trimming shortened V by 0 bases and J by 5 bases, and 21 bases separated the two germline ends. The CDR3 contains 18 residues. Germline CDR1 and CDR2: SGHTS and YDEGEE. The CDR3 spells CASSLENALGATDQPQHF. The CDR3 DNA reads as TGTGCCAGCAGCTTGGAAAATGCGCTGGGGGCAACCGATCAGCCCCAGCATTTT.

V usage is TRBV18 and J usage is TRBJ2-1; TRBD2 aligns across 9 bases. Germline trimming cut 3 bases from V and 7 bases from J; bases unmatched to any gene: 10. The CDR3 has 16 residues. Germline V gives CDR1 KGHSH, CDR2 LQKENI. The CDR3: CASSPSAGGQENEQFF. DNA of the CDR3: TGTGCCAGCTCACCCTCGGCGGGAGGGCAGGAGAATGAGCAGTTCTTC. Based on the CDR3 plus reference TRBV18 and TRBJ2-1, the full variable domain is NAGVMQNPRHLVRRRGQEARLRCSPMKGHSHVYWYRQLPEEGLKFMVYLQKENIIDESGMPKERFSAEFPKEGPSILRIQQVVRGDSAAYFCASSPSAGGQENEQFFGPGTRLTVL.

This sequence joins TRBV30 and TRBJ2-6, with 7 bases lining up with TRBD1. Germline CDR1 and CDR2: GTSNPN and SVGIG (reference sequence). The V segment lost 3 bases and the J segment 0 bases; nucleotides outside the gene matches: 8. There are 17 residues in the CDR3. CDR3 protein: CAWRYRGALSGANVLTF. The CDR3 DNA sequence: TGTGCCTGGAGGTACAGGGGCGCCCTCTCTGGGGCCAACGTCCTGACTTTC.

V is TRBV2 and J is TRBJ2-2; D unresolved. In germline, CDR1 is SNHLY, CDR2 FYNNEI. There are 12 residues in the CDR3. V gave up 5 bases and J gave up 2 bases, with 3 bases separating them. The CDR3 region is CASSINTGELFF. The CDR3 bases are TGTGCCAGCAGTATAAACACCGGGGAGCTGTTTTTT.